One sample yielded the 13 T cell receptor beta chains listed below, sequenced in a study of cytomegalovirus exposure and HLA in healthy donors. Some clones are missing from TCRdb's copy, which holds only in-frame ones; the method was immunoSEQ multiplex PCR. In the table there are some 210,000 clones, roughly 87% of which are singletons. Sample: PBMCs. These receptors were obtained from a woman aged 18-29 years in good health and CMV-seropositive.

This chain joins TRBV4-1 and TRBJ2-1, with TRBD2 matching over 11 bases. J was trimmed by 4 bases and V by 0 bases; bases with no gene match: 8. Germline CDR1 and CDR2: MGHRA and YSYEKL. The CDR3 extends over 18 amino acids. For the CDR3, the DNA is TGCGCCAGCAGCCAAGATTTCGTGGCTAGCGGGAGGTACAATGAGCAGTTCTTC. Its protein is CASSQDFVASGRYNEQFF.

This rearrangement joins TRBV4-1 to TRBJ2-7; D might be TRBD1 (6 bases). V lost 4 bases and J 3 bases, leaving 16 bases between the germline ends. Germline assignment: CDR1 MGHRA and CDR2 YSYEKL. The length of the CDR3 is 15 residues. The CDR3 DNA sequence: TGCGCCAGCAGCCCGGATAGAGGGGGTTTCTACGAGCAGTACTTC. It translates to CASSPDRGGFYEQYF.

The chain uses TRBV28 and TRBJ1-2, with TRBD1 identical over 7 bases. The germline V gene has CDR1 MDHEN and CDR2 SYDVKM. The CDR3 loop spans 13 amino acids. The V segment lost 5 bases and the J segment 3 bases; nucleotides outside the gene matches: 3. This CDR3 reads CASSRGRYYGYTF. The CDR3 DNA sequence: TGTGCCAGCAGTAGGGGGCGGTACTATGGCTACACCTTC.

The rearrangement uses TRBV5-1 and TRBJ2-3, with D unclear. V gave up 1 base and J gave up 0 bases, with 9 bases separating them. The CDR3 runs 15 residues. CDR1 and CDR2 from the germline V gene are SGHRS and YFSETQ. The CDR3 sequence: CASSLFTGSTDTQYF. DNA for the CDR3: TGCGCCAGCAGCTTGTTCACCGGGAGCACAGATACGCAGTATTTT.

The rearrangement uses TRBV7-2 and TRBJ2-1; TRBD2 agrees at 9 bases. Germline V gene sequence: CDR1 SGHTA, CDR2 FQGNSA. The trim removed 5 bases at V and 8 bases at J, leaving 4 bases unmatched. CDR3 length equals 13 residues. CDR3 in DNA: TGTGCCAGCAGCATTAGCGGGAGCGATGAGCAGTTCTTC. Encoded protein: CASSISGSDEQFF.

V is TRBV2 and J is TRBJ2-1; TRBD2 agrees at 11 bases. With V trimmed by 2 bases and J by 9 bases, 6 bases remained unmatched. The CDR3 has 15 residues. Looked up from germline, CDR1 is SNHLY and CDR2 is FYNNEI. DNA for the CDR3: TGTGCCAGCAGTGAATCCCGGCTAGCGGGAGGTGAGCAGTTCTTC. This codes for CASSESRLAGGEQFF.

The CDR3 region is CASSNRDRGATEAFF. The CDR3, as DNA: TGTGCCAGCAGTAACCGGGACAGGGGAGCCACTGAAGCTTTCTTT. The chain is built from TRBV28 and TRBJ1-1; 10 bases agree with TRBD1. CDR1 and CDR2 from the germline V gene are MDHEN and SYDVKM. V shed 5 bases, J shed 4 bases, and the junction held 7 bases outside the gene matches. This CDR3 has 15 residues.

Turning to this clone: The junction departs from the called germline gene at one end, perhaps through a read error. The chain couples TRBV6-1 to TRBJ2-7; D possibly corresponds to TRBD1 (5 bases). The CDR3 loop spans 15 amino acids. Germline V gene sequence: CDR1 MNHNS, CDR2 SASEGT. The CDR3 region has the DNA TGTGCCAGCAGTGAATTTATTAGAGGCAGGGCCACGGACGGCTTC. Translation gives CASSEFIRGRATDGF.

The chain joins TRBV14 to TRBJ1-2; 7 bases agree with TRBD1. V lost 0 bases to trimming and J lost 0 bases; unmatched junction nucleotides: 10. CDR1 SGHDN and CDR2 FVKESK come from the germline V gene. The CDR3 is 18 amino acids. CDR3 in amino acids: CASSQEGRRQGANYGYTF. In DNA, the CDR3 is TGTGCCAGCAGCCAAGAGGGGCGTCGGCAGGGGGCTAACTATGGCTACACCTTC.

V gene TRBV7-8 combines with J gene TRBJ1-1; D is unresolved. Germline CDR1 SGHVS, CDR2 FQNEAQ. V lost 6 bases, J lost 0 bases, and 14 bases lay in between. The CDR3 totals 15 residues. CDR3 DNA sequence: TGTGCCAGCAGACGGCCACAGACCATGAACACTGAAGCTTTCTTT. Protein: CASRRPQTMNTEAFF.

The genes are TRBV19 and TRBJ2-5; possible D gene TRBD1, 5 bases. Germline CDR1 reads LNHDA; CDR2 reads SQIVND (reference sequence). The CDR3 has 15 amino acids. V shed 5 bases and J shed 5 bases, with 18 bases lying between them. CDR3 coding DNA: TGTGCCAGTAGTTTTACAGGATATCGTCCGGAGACCCAGTACTTC. It encodes CASSFTGYRPETQYF.

The chain has TRBV4-1 and TRBJ1-4; D ambiguous. Trimming removed 2 bases from V and 8 bases from J, with 9 bases in between. Per germline, CDR1 MGHRA and CDR2 YSYEKL. The CDR3 has 13 residues. In DNA form, the CDR3 reads TGCGCCAGCAGCCAATCTTGGAGGGAAAAACTGTTTTTT. It translates to CASSQSWREKLFF.

The rearrangement joins TRBV14 to TRBJ2-1; weak D call: TRBD2 (5 bases). The germline CDR1 and CDR2 sequences are SGHDN and FVKESK. V dropped 1 base and J dropped 3 bases, with 19 bases sitting between them. The CDR3 has 18 amino acids. CDR3 residues: CASSQGLAWSKLYNEQFF. The CDR3 bases are TGTGCCAGCAGCCAAGGTTTAGCGTGGTCAAAGCTCTACAATGAGCAGTTCTTC.